The 21 T cell receptor beta chains below were found in one sample sequenced in a study of blood T cell repertoires in COVID-19. Clones were sequenced by immunoSEQ multiplex PCR, and TCRdb holds only the in-frame ones, with some missing. This repertoire shows under 350,000 clones, roughly 89% found once; its top ten account for about 4.2%. Sequenced sample: peripheral blood. All receptors come from a man aged 35-49 years with acute or convalescent COVID-19.

The rearrangement links TRBV7-2 to TRBJ1-2; TRBD1 is a possible D gene (5 bases). The CDR3 spans 15 residues. Germline-derived CDR1 and CDR2 are SGHTA and FQGNSA. V lost 5 bases and J 3 bases, leaving 16 bases between the germline ends. CDR3 residues: CASSPRFTGDYGYTF. CDR3 DNA sequence: TGTGCCAGCAGCCCCCGATTTACAGGCGACTATGGCTACACCTTC.

V and J are TRBV5-1 and TRBJ1-1, with TRBD1 as a possible D gene (6 bases). This CDR3 is 14 amino acids long. V was trimmed by 4 bases and J by 6 bases, leaving 16 bases between them. Germline values: CDR1 SGHRS, CDR2 YFSETQ. Here the CDR3 DNA reads TGCGCCAGCAGCGTACAGGGCGTTGGGGCTGAAGCTTTCTTT. Protein product: CASSVQGVGAEAFF.

This rearrangement joins TRBV30 to TRBJ2-5, with 10 bases that match TRBD1. The CDR3 runs 13 residues. J was trimmed by 7 bases and V by 0 bases; bases with no gene match: 2. Germline V gene sequence: CDR1 GTSNPN, CDR2 SVGIG (reference sequence). The CDR3 spells CAWSVGTGATQYF. The CDR3 nucleotides read TGTGCCTGGAGTGTAGGGACAGGGGCGACCCAGTACTTC.

This clone was detected once. This chain joins TRBV5-6 and TRBJ2-4; the D is unclear. Germline-derived CDR1 and CDR2 are SGHDT and YYEEEE. V was cut by 0 bases and J by 3 bases, with 10 bases left in between. CDR3 length: 15 amino acids. The CDR3 protein is CASSLAYRNKNIQYF. The DNA for the CDR3 is TGTGCCAGCAGCTTGGCCTACAGAAACAAAAACATTCAGTACTTC.

The genes are TRBV15 and TRBJ1-5; D might be TRBD1 (6 bases). Germline V gene lookup returns CDR1 LNHNV and CDR2 YYDKDF (reference sequence). The CDR3 consists of 15 residues. Between the trimmed V and J ends, which lost 6 bases and 7 bases, there was a span of 19 bases. The CDR3 protein is CATRDGVAGAQPQHF. The CDR3 coding sequence is TGTGCCACCAGAGACGGGGTCGCAGGGGCGCAGCCCCAGCATTTT.

The chain joins TRBV11-2 to TRBJ2-7; D remains unclear. V was shortened by 5 bases and J by 6 bases, with 11 bases between the two germline ends. Germline CDR1 reads SGHAT; CDR2 reads FQNNGV. This CDR3 contains 12 residues. The CDR3 DNA follows: TGTGCCAGCAGCCACGACTTGGCCGAGCAGTACTTC. This encodes CASSHDLAEQYF.

The J gene is TRBJ1-1, the V gene TRBV7-2; D is uncertain. The length of the CDR3 is 13 residues. Looked up from germline, CDR1 is SGHTA and CDR2 is FQGNSA. With 1 base removed from V and 3 bases from J, the gap between germline ends came to 6 bases. The CDR3 loop is CASSLEQYTEAFF. Here the CDR3 DNA reads TGTGCCAGCAGCTTAGAACAATACACTGAAGCTTTCTTT.

Note on this clone: This sample includes further DNA sequences coding for the same CDR3. This chain joins TRBV6-1 and TRBJ1-1; D ambiguous. CDR3 length: 15 amino acids. Trimming pared 0 bases from V and 0 bases from J, leaving 8 bases between. CDR1 MNHNS and CDR2 SASEGT come from the germline V gene. The CDR3 region has the DNA TGTGCCAGCAGTGAAGCGGGCCAGATGAACACTGAAGCTTTCTTT. It specifies CASSEAGQMNTEAFF.

A single count supports this clone. The CDR3 here is CASGLAGVAMEQYF. The CDR3 DNA follows: TGTGCTAGTGGTTTGGCAGGCGTGGCAATGGAGCAGTACTTC. This sequence joins TRBV12-5 and TRBJ2-7, with D uncertain. Germline-derived CDR1 and CDR2 are LGHNT and FRNRAP. This CDR3 contains 14 residues. The V gene lost 1 base and the J gene lost 7 bases, with 14 bases spanning the gap.

This chain connects TRBV5-4 to TRBJ2-1; TRBD2 might be the D (5 bases). This CDR3 has 13 residues. The V end was cut by 0 bases, the J end by 9 bases, with 10 bases between. Germline V gene data show CDR1 as SGHNT and CDR2 as YYREEE (reference sequence). The CDR3 coding sequence is TGTGCCAGCAGCTTGGAAACGGCGGGTGAGCAGTTCTTC. As protein: CASSLETAGEQFF. The variable domain in full, completed from reference TRBV5-4 and TRBJ2-1, reads ETGVTQSPTHLIKTRGQQVTLRCSSQSGHNTVSWYQQALGQGPQFIFQYYREEENGRGNFPPRFSGLQFPNYSSELNVNALELDDSALYLCASSLETAGEQFFGPGTRLTVL.

This clone was detected only a few times. This chain connects TRBV5-1 to TRBJ1-2, with a possible D match to TRBD1 (5 bases). The CDR3 runs 13 residues. The V and J ends lost 4 bases and 6 bases respectively, with 13 bases between them. CDR1 SGHRS and CDR2 YFSETQ come from the germline V gene. CDR3 bases: TGCGCCAGCAGCCAATTGGGGCAGGATGGCTACACCTTC. Translating gives CASSQLGQDGYTF.

This clone was recorded only once. The chain carries TRBV5-6 and TRBJ1-2, with 10 nucleotides matching TRBD1. Germline lookup yields CDR1 SGHDT and CDR2 YYEEEE. This CDR3 is built from 15 residues. The junction had 7 bases not matched to a gene; V was cut back by 2 bases and J by 6 bases. CDR3 sequence: CASSLIDRGRDGYTF. As DNA, the CDR3 is TGTGCCAGCAGCTTAATCGACAGGGGGCGCGATGGCTACACCTTC.

The rearrangement links TRBV19 to TRBJ1-5; maybe TRBD1 (5 bases). In germline, CDR1 is LNHDA, CDR2 SQIVND (reference sequence). Trimming cost V 7 bases and J 5 bases, with 15 bases left between them. CDR3 length equals 14 residues. The CDR3 nucleotides read TGTGCCAGTACTACCGACAGCGCCTATCAGCCCCAGCATTTT. This translates into CASTTDSAYQPQHF. Complete variable domain (other parts from reference TRBV19 and TRBJ1-5): DGGITQSPKYLFRKEGQNVTLSCEQNLNHDAMYWYRQDPGQGLRLIYYSQIVNDFQKGDIAEGYSVSREKKESFPLTVTSAQKNPTAFYLCASTTDSAYQPQHFGDGTRLSIL.

As to this clone: This specimen includes other DNA sequences encoding the same CDR3. V and J are TRBV30 and TRBJ2-3; 16 bases are shared with TRBD2. CDR3 length equals 23 residues. Germline lookup yields CDR1 GTSNPN and CDR2 SVGIG (reference sequence). Trimming at V came to 0 bases and at J to 5 bases, leaving 23 bases not matched to a gene. CDR3 protein: CAWSVRPRGTSGGAVGHRDTQYF. Here the CDR3 DNA reads TGTGCCTGGAGTGTCAGGCCGCGGGGGACTAGCGGGGGGGCCGTGGGACACAGAGATACGCAGTATTTT.

The chain links TRBV5-6 to TRBJ1-2; D is unresolved. CDR3 length: 14 residues. Germline lookup yields CDR1 SGHDT and CDR2 YYEEEE. The V end lost 2 bases, the J end lost 8 bases, and 16 bases lay between the germline ends. CDR3 DNA sequence: TGTGCCAGCAGCTTATCAGGAAGAGACGGCGGCTACACCTTC. Translation gives CASSLSGRDGGYTF.

This clone has a handful of counts. The rearrangement uses TRBV12-3 or TRBV12-4 and TRBJ1-5; D gene unclear. V was shortened by 5 bases and J by 9 bases, with 14 bases between the two germline ends. This CDR3 has 13 amino acids. CDR3 coding DNA: TGTGCCAGCAGTCTCTCCCCCCTAGGGCCCCAGCATTTT. Its protein product is CASSLSPLGPQHF.

The CDR3 nucleotides read TGTGCCAGCAGTTTAAACCCACTAGGCGGGGGCACAGATACGCAGTATTTT. It yields the protein CASSLNPLGGGTDTQYF. This chain links TRBV27 with TRBJ2-3; a possible D gene is TRBD2 (6 bases). V lost 2 bases to trimming and J lost 1 base, with 16 bases between them. This CDR3 comprises 17 residues. Germline CDR1 and CDR2: MNHEY and SMNVEV (reference sequence).

CDR3 DNA sequence: TGTGCCAGCAGTGAAGTAAGGACAGGGGACTATGGCTACACCTTC. As protein: CASSEVRTGDYGYTF. V gene TRBV6-1 combines with J gene TRBJ1-2; 9 bases align to TRBD1. Germline V CDR1 and CDR2: MNHNS, SASEGT. The CDR3 sequence is 15 residues long. V lost 1 base to trimming and J lost 3 bases; unmatched junction nucleotides: 3.

This clone came up a few times. The chain uses TRBV12-5 and TRBJ1-1, with unresolved D. The germline gives CDR1 LGHNT, CDR2 FRNRAP. With 5 bases removed from V and 11 bases from J, the gap between germline ends came to 12 bases. The CDR3 runs to 11 residues. CDR3 coding DNA: TGTGCTAGTGGTCCCCAGGAGGGTGCTTTCTTT. This codes for CASGPQEGAFF. Full variable domain (outside the CDR3, taken from reference TRBV12-5 and TRBJ1-1): DARVTQTPRHKVTEMGQEVTMRCQPILGHNTVFWYRQTMMQGLELLAYFRNRAPLDDSGMPKDRFSAEMPDATLATLKIQPSEPRDSAVYFCASGPQEGAFFGQGTRLTVV.

A single count supports this clone. The chain has TRBV7-9 and TRBJ2-1; D perhaps matches TRBD1 (6 bases). The V end lost 5 bases, the J end lost 4 bases, and 9 bases lay between the germline ends. CDR1 and CDR2 (germline): SEHNR, FQNEAQ (reference sequence). This CDR3 is built from 13 residues. This CDR3 reads CASSPGQYNEQFF. In nucleotides, the CDR3 is TGTGCCAGCAGCCCCGGACAGTACAATGAGCAGTTCTTC.

The rearrangement joins TRBV11-1 to TRBJ2-7; TRBD1 is a possible D gene (6 bases). V lost 1 base to trimming and J lost 2 bases, with 12 bases between them. CDR3 length: 15 residues. Germline CDR1 reads SGHAT; CDR2 reads FQDESV (reference sequence). The CDR3 DNA sequence: TGTGCCAGCAGCTTAGTCGAACAGGGAGCCTACGAGCAGTACTTC. It codes for CASSLVEQGAYEQYF.